This T cell receptor (beta chain) was sequenced in a study of blood T cell repertoires in COVID-19. Original handling: Reference gene primer amplification gave nucleated cell count estimates. The table came from immunoSEQ multiplex PCR; TCRdb's copy has only in-frame clones and leaves some out. V, J and clone size are taken as reported in that table, and D and trimming were inferred from the DNA itself. Of under 300,000 clones listed, 85% are singletons. CDR3 length: 13 residues. Trimming removed 7 bases from V and 4 bases from J; junction bases left unmatched: 4. The V gene's germline CDR1 is SNHLY and CDR2 FYNNEI.

The chain is built from TRBV2 and TRBJ1-2, with TRBD1 identical over 9 bases. This TCR came from a human donor in a cohort sampled during active COVID-19. Material: peripheral blood. CDR3 residues: CASNGQGTYGYTF. In DNA, the CDR3 is TGTGCCAGCAATGGACAGGGGACCTATGGCTACACCTTC. The whole variable domain, remainder taken from reference TRBV2 and TRBJ1-2, is EPEVTQTPSHQVTQMGQEVILRCVPISNHLYFYWYRQILGQKVEFLVSFYNNEISEKSEIFDDQFSVERPDGSNFTLKIRSTKLEDSAMYFCASNGQGTYGYTFGSGTRLTVV.